These 16 T cell receptor beta chains share one sample of origin, sequenced in a study of blood T cell repertoires in COVID-19. The data were produced by immunoSEQ multiplex PCR, yet TCRdb's version contains in-frame clones alone and is incomplete. The sample holds around 200,000 clones, around 83% seen once. The sequencing sample was made of peripheral blood. These receptors were obtained from a man aged 50-59 years with active or convalescent COVID-19.

The chain couples TRBV11-3 to TRBJ2-5; 9 bases are a match to TRBD1. Germline V lookup: CDR1 SGHNT, CDR2 YENEEA. After removal of 5 bases from V and 4 bases from J, the junction contained 5 bases not matched to a gene. The CDR3 is 14 residues long. The CDR3 sequence is CASSPGQGGETQYF. As DNA, the CDR3 is TGTGCCAGCAGCCCGGGACAGGGAGGAGAGACCCAGTACTTC.

This clone was observed once. The CDR3 nucleotides read TGTGCCAGCAGCTATGGGGACAGCCGTTCTGAAGCTTTCTTT. Amino acid sequence: CASSYGDSRSEAFF. The chain recombines TRBV5-8 with TRBJ1-1; 7 nucleotides align to TRBD1. This CDR3 spans 14 amino acids. Trimming took 3 bases from V and 6 from J; bases not matched to a gene: 8. Germline V lookup: CDR1 SGHTS, CDR2 YDEGEE.

This clone was seen a few times. The chain recombines TRBV19 with TRBJ1-5; possibly TRBD1 for D (5 bases). V was pared by 4 bases and J by 5 bases, with 12 bases between. The CDR3 is 14 residues long. Germline V gives CDR1 LNHDA, CDR2 SQIVND (reference sequence). DNA for the CDR3: TGTGCCAGTAGTAAGAACGCACAGGATCAGCCCCAGCATTTT. It specifies CASSKNAQDQPQHF.

V is TRBV27 and J is TRBJ1-2; the D gene is possibly TRBD1 (6 bases). V dropped 3 bases and J dropped 2 bases, with 13 bases sitting between them. The germline V gene has CDR1 MNHEY and CDR2 SMNVEV (reference sequence). The CDR3 sequence is 15 residues long. The CDR3 loop reads CASSFRQAGNYGYTF. The CDR3 DNA reads as TGTGCCAGCAGTTTCAGACAGGCTGGGAACTATGGCTACACCTTC.

The genes are TRBV9 and TRBJ1-6, with 8 bases lining up with TRBD1. Germline trimming cut 3 bases from V and 6 bases from J; bases unmatched to any gene: 2. The germline CDR1 and CDR2 sequences are SGDLS and YYNGEE. The CDR3 totals 14 residues. CDR3 in DNA: TGTGCCAGCAGCGGAACAGGGGGTAATTCACCCCTCCACTTT. Protein product: CASSGTGGNSPLHF.

The chain carries TRBV5-4 and TRBJ1-2, with D hard to call. V lost 10 bases to trimming and J lost 6 bases, with 16 bases between them. There are 12 residues in the CDR3. The germline V gene encodes CDR1 SGHNT and CDR2 YYREEE (reference sequence). The DNA of the CDR3 is TGTGCCGTCTCCGGGGAAGTTCATGGCTACACCTTC. Translating gives CAVSGEVHGYTF.

Only one count was recorded for this clone. The chain carries TRBV30 and TRBJ2-7; D may be TRBD1 (5 bases). The V end lost 1 base, the J end lost 9 bases, and 10 bases lay between the germline ends. Germline CDR1 is GTSNPN and CDR2 is SVGIG (reference sequence). The CDR3 runs to 11 residues. CDR3 coding DNA: TGTGCCTGGAGTGAAGGGGTGGGGCAGTACTTC. Its protein product is CAWSEGVGQYF.

This chain connects TRBV5-1 to TRBJ1-3; D remains ambiguous. The CDR3 has 15 amino acids. Between the trimmed V and J ends, which lost 1 base and 1 base, there was a span of 9 bases. Per the germline V gene, CDR1 is SGHRS and CDR2 is YFSETQ. The CDR3 region is CASSLTGISGNTIYF. The CDR3 DNA is TGCGCCAGCAGCTTGACCGGGATATCTGGAAACACCATATATTTT.

The rearrangement uses TRBV7-2 and TRBJ1-1; TRBD1 is a possible D gene (5 bases). The V end lost 4 bases, the J end lost 3 bases, and 18 bases lay between the germline ends. Germline values: CDR1 SGHTA, CDR2 FQGNSA. The CDR3 is made up of 16 amino acids. CDR3 sequence reads: CASSSSGTRGDTEAFF. The CDR3 DNA sequence: TGTGCCAGCAGCTCAAGCGGGACTCGAGGAGACACTGAAGCTTTCTTT.

The chain carries TRBV13 and TRBJ2-3; 8 bases are a match to TRBD2. Per germline, CDR1 PRHDT and CDR2 FYEKMQ (reference sequence). This CDR3 is built from 16 residues. The V segment lost 7 bases and the J segment 5 bases; nucleotides outside the gene matches: 14. CDR3 sequence (DNA): TGTGCCAGCACCCGATGGGCTAGCGGGTTCGGAGATACGCAGTATTTT. Protein: CASTRWASGFGDTQYF.

This chain's CDR3 is CASSIQGAGYTF. DNA of the CDR3: TGCGCCAGCAGTATACAGGGGGCCGGCTACACCTTC. The chain links TRBV5-1 to TRBJ1-2, with 9 nucleotides matching TRBD1. This CDR3 has 12 residues. The trim removed 5 bases at V and 8 bases at J, leaving 4 bases unmatched. Germline V gene sequence: CDR1 SGHRS, CDR2 YFSETQ.

The chain is built from TRBV7-9 and TRBJ1-1, with 9 bases matching TRBD1. The CDR3 extends over 13 amino acids. Germline V CDR1 and CDR2: SEHNR, FQNEAQ (reference sequence). Trimming removed 6 bases from V and 4 bases from J; junction bases left unmatched: 3. The CDR3 sequence: CASRDRGFTEAFF. The CDR3, as DNA: TGTGCCAGCAGGGACAGGGGTTTCACTGAAGCTTTCTTT.

The V and J genes are TRBV2 and TRBJ2-5, with 7 bases fitting TRBD1. V trimming: 6 bases; J trimming: 1 base; junction bases outside the gene matches: 5. Germline V lookup: CDR1 SNHLY, CDR2 FYNNEI. The CDR3 is 14 amino acids. Written as DNA, the CDR3 is TGTGCCAGCAGATTGGACAGGTCCCAAGAGACCCAGTACTTC. This translates into CASRLDRSQETQYF.

The CDR3: CASSLQTSSDTQYF. The CDR3 DNA follows: TGCGCCAGCAGCCTACAGACTAGCTCAGATACGCAGTATTTT. The chain carries TRBV5-1 and TRBJ2-3, with TRBD2 identical over 7 bases. Trimming cost V 4 bases and J 4 bases; bases outside gene matches: 6. This CDR3 spans 14 amino acids. Germline CDR1 SGHRS, CDR2 YFSETQ. Drawing the rest from reference TRBV5-1 and TRBJ2-3, the complete variable domain is KAGVTQTPRYLIKTRGQQVTLSCSPISGHRSVSWYQQTPGQGLQFLFEYFSETQRNKGNFPGRFSGRQFSNSRSEMNVSTLELGDSALYLCASSLQTSSDTQYFGPGTRLTVL.

The chain's CDR3 is CAISDSMAGLGHNEQFF. DNA for the CDR3: TGTGCCATCAGTGATTCGATGGCGGGGTTGGGGCACAATGAGCAGTTCTTC. The rearrangement links TRBV10-3 to TRBJ2-1, with D perhaps matching TRBD2 (6 bases). The CDR3 contains 17 residues. Germline values: CDR1 ENHRY, CDR2 SYGVKD. V lost 3 bases and J 5 bases, leaving 20 bases between the germline ends.

The rearrangement uses TRBV5-4 and TRBJ2-6, with 12 bases that match TRBD2. J gave up 0 bases and V 4 bases, and 11 bases lay outside the gene matches. Germline V CDR1 and CDR2: SGHNT, YYREEE (reference sequence). The CDR3 is 20 amino acids. CDR3 sequence reads: CASSPQTSGGSFSGANVLTF. CDR3 in DNA: TGTGCCAGCAGCCCACAGACTAGCGGGGGTTCCTTCTCTGGGGCCAACGTCCTGACTTTC.